This entry lists 10 T cell receptor beta chains sequenced from one sample in a study of OX40 agonist ivuxolimab in advanced cancers. The protocol was immunoSEQ multiplex PCR, while the TCRdb copy is restricted to in-frame clones and leaves out a portion. This table holds under 95,000 clones, more than 80% found once. Sequenced here: CD4+ or CD8+ T cells sorted from blood, sampled in a trial of the OX40 agonist ivuxolimab. Receptors originate from an adult with an advanced solid tumor such as melanoma, head and neck, liver or kidney cancer.

The chain joins TRBV7-3 to TRBJ1-3; D gene unclear. Germline V gene data show CDR1 as SGHTA and CDR2 as FQGTGA. The length of the CDR3 is 13 residues. Trimming cost V 5 bases and J 2 bases, with 7 bases left between them. This CDR3 is CASSPNAGNTIYF. DNA of the CDR3: TGTGCCAGCAGCCCTAATGCTGGAAACACCATATATTTT.

The chain couples TRBV7-2 to TRBJ2-3; 11 positions agree with TRBD2. V trimming: 1 base; J trimming: 7 bases; junction bases outside the gene matches: 10. CDR3 length: 17 amino acids. Germline V gene lookup returns CDR1 SGHTA and CDR2 FQGNSA. CDR3: CASSLVSLAGGGNTQYF. The CDR3 DNA reads TGTGCCAGCAGCTTAGTTAGTCTAGCGGGGGGAGGGAATACGCAGTATTTT. Based on the CDR3 plus reference TRBV7-2 and TRBJ2-3, the full variable domain is GAGVSQSPSNKVTEKGKDVELRCDPISGHTALYWYRQSLGQGLEFLIYFQGNSAPDKSGLPSDRFSAERTGGSVSTLTIQRTQQEDSAVYLCASSLVSLAGGGNTQYFGPGTRLTVL.

This chain uses TRBV6-1 with TRBJ1-2, with 7 bases that match TRBD1. V was pared by 2 bases and J by 7 bases, with 4 bases of the junction left unmatched. This CDR3 has 13 residues. CDR1 is MNHNS and CDR2 is SASEGT in the germline V gene. CDR3 residues: CASSERGDSGYTF. DNA for the CDR3: TGTGCCAGCAGTGAAAGGGGGGACAGTGGCTACACCTTC.

This chain links TRBV29-1 with TRBJ1-1; 7 bases map to TRBD1. CDR1 is SQVTM, CDR2 ANQGSEA, per germline. The CDR3 is made up of 11 amino acids. The CDR3 spells CGSTGYAEAFF. Here the CDR3 DNA reads TGCGGGTCGACAGGGTACGCTGAAGCTTTCTTT.

The chain recombines TRBV2 with TRBJ1-1; 8 bases match TRBD1. The junction had 8 bases not matched to a gene; V was cut back by 4 bases and J by 7 bases. There are 14 residues in the CDR3. Germline V lookup: CDR1 SNHLY, CDR2 FYNNEI. The CDR3 DNA follows: TGTGCCAGCAGTGTTCTTCAGGGGGCAGGTGAAGCTTTCTTT. Translating it yields CASSVLQGAGEAFF.

This chain joins TRBV7-3 and TRBJ2-1; D is uncertain. This CDR3 region has 16 residues. CDR1 is SGHTA, CDR2 FQGTGA, per germline. V gave up 6 bases and J gave up 6 bases, with 21 bases separating them. The CDR3 sequence: CASSRAGTDSLNEQFF. The CDR3 coding sequence is TGTGCCAGCAGTCGAGCTGGAACGGATAGCCTCAATGAGCAGTTCTTC.

V usage is TRBV7-9 and J usage is TRBJ2-5, with TRBD2 matching 9 bases. Germline V gene lookup returns CDR1 SEHNR and CDR2 FQNEAQ (reference sequence). V was pared by 2 bases and J by 5 bases, with 6 bases of the junction left unmatched. The CDR3 runs 15 residues. The CDR3 bases are TGTGCCAGCAGCTTATGGGCGGGGGGGCCGGAGACCCAGTACTTC. This gives the protein CASSLWAGGPETQYF.

The CDR3 loop reads CASRVQGAVNQPQHF. CDR3 bases: TGTGCCAGCAGGGTTCAGGGTGCGGTCAATCAGCCCCAGCATTTT. The chain employs TRBV28 and TRBJ1-5, with a possible D match to TRBD1 (5 bases). Germline values: CDR1 MDHEN, CDR2 SYDVKM. Trimming removed 6 bases at V and 3 bases at J, with 15 bases between. The CDR3 runs to 15 residues.

The V and J genes are TRBV5-1 and TRBJ1-4; TRBD1 matches 9 bases. The CDR3 runs to 14 residues. Germline CDR1 is SGHRS and CDR2 is YFSETQ. V lost 5 bases and J lost 7; bases outside the gene matches: 6. CDR3 region: CASRGTGSPEKLFF. The CDR3 bases are TGCGCCAGCAGGGGGACAGGGAGCCCTGAAAAACTGTTTTTT.

The rearrangement uses TRBV2 and TRBJ2-7; a possible D gene is TRBD1 (6 bases). This CDR3 region has 14 residues. Germline CDR1 is SNHLY and CDR2 is FYNNEI. V lost 4 bases and J lost 0, with 10 bases in between. CDR3 in amino acids: CASSVDSGSYEQYF. CDR3 DNA: TGTGCCAGCAGTGTGGACAGCGGCTCCTACGAGCAGTACTTC.